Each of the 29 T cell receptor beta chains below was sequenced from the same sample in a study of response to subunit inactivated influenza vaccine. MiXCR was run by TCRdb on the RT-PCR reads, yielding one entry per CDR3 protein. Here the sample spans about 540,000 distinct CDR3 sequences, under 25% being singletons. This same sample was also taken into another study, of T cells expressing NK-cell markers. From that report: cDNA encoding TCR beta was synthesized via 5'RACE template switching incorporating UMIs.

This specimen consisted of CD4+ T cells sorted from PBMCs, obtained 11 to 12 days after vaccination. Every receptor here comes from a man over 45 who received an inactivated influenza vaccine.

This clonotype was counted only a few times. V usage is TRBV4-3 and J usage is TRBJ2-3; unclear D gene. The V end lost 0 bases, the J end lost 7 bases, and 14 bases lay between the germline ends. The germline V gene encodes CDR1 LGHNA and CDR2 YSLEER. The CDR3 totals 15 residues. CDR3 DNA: TGCGCCAGCAGCCAAGAGCTCACGATTAGAAATACGCAGTATTTT. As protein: CASSQELTIRNTQYF.

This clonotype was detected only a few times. CDR3 coding DNA: TGCAGCGTTGATGAATCTAACTATGGCTACACCTTC. Translating gives CSVDESNYGYTF. The genes are TRBV29-1 and TRBJ1-2; no firm D call. Trimming cost V 3 bases and J 0 bases, with 5 bases left between them. Germline V gene data show CDR1 as SQVTM and CDR2 as ANQGSEA. The CDR3 sequence is 12 residues long.

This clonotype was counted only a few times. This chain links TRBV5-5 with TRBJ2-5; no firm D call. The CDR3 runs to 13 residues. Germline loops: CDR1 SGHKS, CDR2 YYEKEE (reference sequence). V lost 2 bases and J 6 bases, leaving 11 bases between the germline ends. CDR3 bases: TGTGCCAGCAGCTTAGGTGGCTCGAAGACCCAGTACTTC. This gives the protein CASSLGGSKTQYF.

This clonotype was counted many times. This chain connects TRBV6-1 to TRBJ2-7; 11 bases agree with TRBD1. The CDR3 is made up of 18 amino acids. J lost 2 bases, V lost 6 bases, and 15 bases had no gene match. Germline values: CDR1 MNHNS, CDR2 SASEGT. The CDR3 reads CASSGYGYSGQGAYEQYF. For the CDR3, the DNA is TGTGCCAGCAGCGGGTACGGGTATTCGGGACAGGGGGCCTACGAGCAGTACTTC.

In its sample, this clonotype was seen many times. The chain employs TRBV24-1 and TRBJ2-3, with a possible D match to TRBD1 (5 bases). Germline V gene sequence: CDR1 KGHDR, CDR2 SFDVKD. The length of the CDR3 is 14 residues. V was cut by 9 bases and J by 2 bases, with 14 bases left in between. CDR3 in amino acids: CATGTTANTDTQYF. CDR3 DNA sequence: TGTGCCACCGGCACGACAGCCAACACAGATACGCAGTATTTT.

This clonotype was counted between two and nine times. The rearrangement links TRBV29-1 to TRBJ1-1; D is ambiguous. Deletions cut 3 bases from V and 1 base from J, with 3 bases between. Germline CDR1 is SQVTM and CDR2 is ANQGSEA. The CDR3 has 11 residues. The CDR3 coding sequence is TGCAGCGTTGAGGGGAACACTGAAGCTTTCTTT. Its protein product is CSVEGNTEAFF.

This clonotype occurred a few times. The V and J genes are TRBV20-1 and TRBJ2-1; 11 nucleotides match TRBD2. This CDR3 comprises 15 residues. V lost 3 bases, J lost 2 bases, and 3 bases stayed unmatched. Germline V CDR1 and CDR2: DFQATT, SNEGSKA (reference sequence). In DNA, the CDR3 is TGCAGTGCTAGTTTTAGCGGGGGGGCCTACAATGAGCAGTTCTTC. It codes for CSASFSGGAYNEQFF.

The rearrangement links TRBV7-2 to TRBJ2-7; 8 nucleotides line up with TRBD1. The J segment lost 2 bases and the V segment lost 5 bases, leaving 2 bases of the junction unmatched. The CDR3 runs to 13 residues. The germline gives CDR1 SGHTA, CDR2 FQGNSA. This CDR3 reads CASSADRAYEQYF. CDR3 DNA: TGTGCCAGCAGCGCGGACAGGGCCTACGAGCAGTACTTC.

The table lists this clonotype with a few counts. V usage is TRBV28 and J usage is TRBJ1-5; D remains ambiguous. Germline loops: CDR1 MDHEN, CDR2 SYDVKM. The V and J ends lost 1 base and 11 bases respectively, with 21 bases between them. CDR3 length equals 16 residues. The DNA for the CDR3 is TGTGCCAGCAGTTTATCTAGAGGATTCGGGGTGCCTTCCCAGCATTTT. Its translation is CASSLSRGFGVPSQHF.

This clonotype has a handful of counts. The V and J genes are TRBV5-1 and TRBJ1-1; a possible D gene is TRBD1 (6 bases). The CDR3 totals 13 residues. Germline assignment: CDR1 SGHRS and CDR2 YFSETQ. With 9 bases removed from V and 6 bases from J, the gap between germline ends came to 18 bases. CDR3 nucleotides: TGCGCCAAACAGGGTCCCAGGGCCCCTGAAGCTTTCTTT. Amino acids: CAKQGPRAPEAFF.

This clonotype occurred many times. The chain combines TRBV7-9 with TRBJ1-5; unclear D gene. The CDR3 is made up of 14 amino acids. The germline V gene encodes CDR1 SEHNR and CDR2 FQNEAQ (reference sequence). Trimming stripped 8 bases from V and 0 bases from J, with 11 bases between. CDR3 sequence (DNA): TGTGCCAGCGCCTCAGACCGTAGCAATCAGCCCCAGCATTTT. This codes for CASASDRSNQPQHF.

The CDR3, as DNA: TGCAGTGCTAGCAAACAGTCATGGACCAATGAGCAGTTCTTC. It yields the protein CSASKQSWTNEQFF. The genes are TRBV20-1 and TRBJ2-1; D is undetermined. Germline CDR1 and CDR2: DFQATT and SNEGSKA (reference sequence). Trimming shortened V by 3 bases and J by 6 bases, and 15 bases separated the two germline ends. CDR3 length: 14 residues.

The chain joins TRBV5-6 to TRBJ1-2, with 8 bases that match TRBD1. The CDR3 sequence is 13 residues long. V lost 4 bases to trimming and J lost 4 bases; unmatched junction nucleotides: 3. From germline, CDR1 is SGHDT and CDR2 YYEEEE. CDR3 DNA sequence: TGTGCCAGCAGCGTAGACAGGGGCTATGGCTACACCTTC. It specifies CASSVDRGYGYTF.

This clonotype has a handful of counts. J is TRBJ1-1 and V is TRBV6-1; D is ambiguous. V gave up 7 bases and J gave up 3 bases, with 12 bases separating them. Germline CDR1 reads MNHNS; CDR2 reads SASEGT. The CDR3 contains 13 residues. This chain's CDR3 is CASKKGEDTEAFF. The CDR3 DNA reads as TGTGCCAGCAAAAAAGGAGAGGACACTGAAGCTTTCTTT.

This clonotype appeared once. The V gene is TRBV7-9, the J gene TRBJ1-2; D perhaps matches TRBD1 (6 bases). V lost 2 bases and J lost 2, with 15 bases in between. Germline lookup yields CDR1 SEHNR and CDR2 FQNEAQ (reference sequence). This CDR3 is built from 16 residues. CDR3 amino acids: CASSLSARGVNYGYTF. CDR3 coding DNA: TGTGCCAGCAGCTTAAGCGCCAGGGGCGTAAACTATGGCTACACCTTC.

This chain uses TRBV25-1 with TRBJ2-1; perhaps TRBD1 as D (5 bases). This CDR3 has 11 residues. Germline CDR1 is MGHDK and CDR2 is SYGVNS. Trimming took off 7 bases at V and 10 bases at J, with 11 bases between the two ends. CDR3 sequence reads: CASNQGSEQFF. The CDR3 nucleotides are TGTGCCAGCAATCAGGGAAGCGAGCAGTTCTTC.

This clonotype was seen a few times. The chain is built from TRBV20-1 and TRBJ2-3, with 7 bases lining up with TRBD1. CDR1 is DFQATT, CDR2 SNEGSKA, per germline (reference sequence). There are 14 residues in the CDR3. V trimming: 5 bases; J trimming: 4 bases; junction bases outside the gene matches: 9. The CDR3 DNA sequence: TGCAGTGCTTATGAAGGGGGCCGCGCAGATACGCAGTATTTT. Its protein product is CSAYEGGRADTQYF.

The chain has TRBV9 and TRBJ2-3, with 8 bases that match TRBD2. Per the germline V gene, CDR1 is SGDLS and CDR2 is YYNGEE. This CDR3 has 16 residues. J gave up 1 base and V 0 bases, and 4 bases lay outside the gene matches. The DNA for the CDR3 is TGTGCCAGCAGCGTAGCTACAGCGGGAGGCACAGATACGCAGTATTTT. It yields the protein CASSVATAGGTDTQYF.

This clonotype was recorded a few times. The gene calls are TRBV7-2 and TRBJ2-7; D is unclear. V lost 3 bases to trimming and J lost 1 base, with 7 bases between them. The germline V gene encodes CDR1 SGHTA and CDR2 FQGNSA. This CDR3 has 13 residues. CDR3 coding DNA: TGTGCCAGCAGCTTGGACCCTTCCTACGAGCAGTACTTC. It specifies CASSLDPSYEQYF.

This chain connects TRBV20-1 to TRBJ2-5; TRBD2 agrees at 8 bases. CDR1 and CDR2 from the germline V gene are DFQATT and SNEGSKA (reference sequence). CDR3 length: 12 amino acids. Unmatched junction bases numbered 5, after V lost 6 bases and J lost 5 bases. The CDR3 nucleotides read TGCAGTGCCCGGACTAGCCGGGAGACCCAGTACTTC. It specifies CSARTSRETQYF.

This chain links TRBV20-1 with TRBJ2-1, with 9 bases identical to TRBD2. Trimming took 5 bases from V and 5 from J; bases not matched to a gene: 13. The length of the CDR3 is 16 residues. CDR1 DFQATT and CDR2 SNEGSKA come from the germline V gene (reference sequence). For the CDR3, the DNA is TGCAGTGCTCCTGACCCGGGCGGGAGGGCCAACAATGAGCAGTTCTTC. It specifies CSAPDPGGRANNEQFF.

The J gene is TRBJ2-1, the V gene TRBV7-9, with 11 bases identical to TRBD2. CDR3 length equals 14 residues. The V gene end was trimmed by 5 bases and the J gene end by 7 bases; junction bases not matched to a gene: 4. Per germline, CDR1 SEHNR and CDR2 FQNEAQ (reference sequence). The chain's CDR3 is CASSPSGGLNEQFF. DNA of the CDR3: TGTGCCAGCAGCCCTAGCGGGGGGTTGAATGAGCAGTTCTTC.

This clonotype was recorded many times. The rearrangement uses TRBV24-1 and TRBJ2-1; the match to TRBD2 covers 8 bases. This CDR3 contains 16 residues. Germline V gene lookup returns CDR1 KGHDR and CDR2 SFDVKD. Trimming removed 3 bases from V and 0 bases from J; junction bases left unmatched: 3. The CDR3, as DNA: TGTGCCACCAGTGATATAAGCGGGAGCTCCTACAATGAGCAGTTCTTC. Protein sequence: CATSDISGSSYNEQFF.

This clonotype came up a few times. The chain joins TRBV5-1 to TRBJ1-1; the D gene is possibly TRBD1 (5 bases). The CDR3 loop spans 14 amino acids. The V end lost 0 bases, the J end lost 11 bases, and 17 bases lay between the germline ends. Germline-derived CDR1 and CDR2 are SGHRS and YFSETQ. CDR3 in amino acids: CASSLAGGGVKAFF. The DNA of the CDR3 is TGCGCCAGCAGCTTGGCCGGTGGGGGTGTGAAGGCTTTCTTT.

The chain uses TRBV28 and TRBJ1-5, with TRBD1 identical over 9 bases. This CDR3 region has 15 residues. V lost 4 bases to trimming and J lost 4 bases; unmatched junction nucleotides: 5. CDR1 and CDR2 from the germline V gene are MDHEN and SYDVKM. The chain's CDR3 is CASSWTGVGNQPQHF. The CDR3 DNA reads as TGTGCCAGCAGTTGGACAGGGGTAGGGAATCAGCCCCAGCATTTT.

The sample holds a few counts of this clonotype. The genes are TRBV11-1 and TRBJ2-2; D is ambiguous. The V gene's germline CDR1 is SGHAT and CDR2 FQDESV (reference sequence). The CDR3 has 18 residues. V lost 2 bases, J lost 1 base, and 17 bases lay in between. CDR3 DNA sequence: TGTGCCAGCAGCTTAATCTCGTGGTTCGCGGTGAACACCGGGGAGCTGTTTTTT. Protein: CASSLISWFAVNTGELFF.

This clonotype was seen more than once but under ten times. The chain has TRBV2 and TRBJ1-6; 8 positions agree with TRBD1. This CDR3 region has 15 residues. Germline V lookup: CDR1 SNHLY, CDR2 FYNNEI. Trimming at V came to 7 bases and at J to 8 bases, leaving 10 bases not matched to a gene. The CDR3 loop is CASNQQQGVHSPLHF. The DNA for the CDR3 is TGTGCCAGCAACCAACAACAGGGGGTTCATTCACCCCTCCACTTT. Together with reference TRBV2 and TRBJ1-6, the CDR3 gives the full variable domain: EPEVTQTPSHQVTQMGQEVILRCVPISNHLYFYWYRQILGQKVEFLVSFYNNEISEKSEIFDDQFSVERPDGSNFTLKIRSTKLEDSAMYFCASNQQQGVHSPLHFGNGTRLTVT.

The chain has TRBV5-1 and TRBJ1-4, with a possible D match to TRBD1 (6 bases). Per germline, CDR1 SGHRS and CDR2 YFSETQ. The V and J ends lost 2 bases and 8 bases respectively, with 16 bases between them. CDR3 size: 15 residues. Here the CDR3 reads CASSFDAGAAEKLFF. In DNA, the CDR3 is TGCGCCAGCAGCTTTGATGCAGGGGCCGCCGAAAAACTGTTTTTT.

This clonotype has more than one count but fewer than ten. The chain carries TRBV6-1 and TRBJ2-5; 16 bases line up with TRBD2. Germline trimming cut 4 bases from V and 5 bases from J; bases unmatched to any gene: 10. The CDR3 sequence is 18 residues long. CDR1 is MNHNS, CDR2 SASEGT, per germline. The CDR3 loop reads CASSGPGLAGGRSETQYF. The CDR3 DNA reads TGTGCCAGCAGTGGGCCGGGACTAGCGGGGGGGCGGTCGGAGACCCAGTACTTC.